The clone carrying this T cell receptor beta chain came up a few times. Its antigen is as yet unknown. Using quantitative 5'-RACE with molecular barcodes, the authors made TCR beta libraries. MiXCR, applied by TCRdb to the 5' RACE reads, yields one record per CDR3 protein. This sample has about 220,000 distinct CDR3 sequences, with about 7.3% found just once. The data were obtained in a study of CD8 T cells in ankylosing spondylitis. General study points: Disease-linked clones had a CD8+ phenotype and relatively low frequency in peripheral blood. One TCR beta motif, made up of 7 or 8 highly homologous variants, appeared characteristic of ankylosing spondylitis blood. Significant enrichment of disease-linked clones was reportedly seen in matched ankylosing spondylitis synovial fluid.

Source material: blood, either unsorted or a sorted T cell fraction (not recorded which). The sequence was obtained from a male donor with ankylosing spondylitis.

The CDR3 bases are TGTGCCAGCAGCCAAGCCTTGGATAACAATGAGCAGTTCTTC. Its translation is CASSQALDNNEQFF. The rearrangement uses TRBV4-2 and TRBJ2-1; the D is unclear. Germline-derived CDR1 and CDR2 are LGHNA and YNFKEQ. The V end lost 1 base, the J end lost 5 bases, and 9 bases lay between the germline ends. The CDR3 length is 14 residues.